This T cell receptor beta chain is drawn from a study of shared clonotypes between healthy human individuals. Trimming took 4 bases from V and 1 from J; bases not matched to a gene: 19. Per the germline V gene, CDR1 is SGHNT and CDR2 is YYREEE (reference sequence). The CDR3 is 20 residues long. Here immunoSEQ multiplex PCR was the method, and the copy in TCRdb shows in-frame clones only, minus some. The sample contains over a million clones, approximately 80% of which appear only once. The rearrangement uses TRBV5-4 and TRBJ2-1; 8 nucleotides agree with TRBD2. This TCR came from a man aged 18 to 35 in good health. Some clones in this sample may be carry-over from other donors' samples. The source material was memory CD4+ T cells from PBMCs. Subset meaning: CD45RA-negative fraction. The CDR3, as DNA: TGTGCCAGCAGCCCGAGGCCGGGACTAGGGGGGGAAAGGTCCTACAATGAGCAGTTCTTC. Its protein is CASSPRPGLGGERSYNEQFF.